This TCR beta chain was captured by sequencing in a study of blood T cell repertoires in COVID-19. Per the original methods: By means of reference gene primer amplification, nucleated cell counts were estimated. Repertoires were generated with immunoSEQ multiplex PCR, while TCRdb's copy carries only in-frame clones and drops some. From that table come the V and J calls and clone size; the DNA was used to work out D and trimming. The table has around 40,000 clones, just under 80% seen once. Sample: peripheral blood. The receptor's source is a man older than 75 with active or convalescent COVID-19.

The CDR3 protein is CASSLNLDRGRTGYTF. In DNA, the CDR3 is TGTGCCAGCAGCTTAAACTTAGACAGGGGGCGAACTGGCTACACCTTC. The rearrangement joins TRBV7-8 to TRBJ1-2; 10 nucleotides agree with TRBD1. Germline CDR1 reads SGHVS; CDR2 reads FQNEAQ. The CDR3 consists of 16 residues. The J segment lost 7 bases and the V segment lost 2 bases, leaving 10 bases of the junction unmatched.